This T cell receptor beta chain was sequenced during a study of blood T cell repertoires in acute mononucleosis (TCRdb year 2020). Concerning the study at large: Acute-phase samples, which represented the primary response, were collected within 2 weeks of symptom onset. During acute infection, about 2.1% and 1.1% of blood CD8 T cells were made up of mean YVL-BR-specific and GLC-BM-specific cells, respectively. The mean blood EBV load was 3.8 log10 genome copies per million B cells in acute infection and 2.5 to 3 at convalescence. Beyond this particular receptor, the publication reports: Only about 9.7% of unique acute clonotypes persisted into convalescence, yet these made up most of the response; new diverse de novo clonotypes seemingly replaced the rest. Only a few donors were included in the cohort, so group averages were based on very few individuals. For BRLF1 (YVL-BR), a dominant role in TCR repertoire selection was played by TCRalpha CDR3 motifs, whereas only a minimal role was played by TCRbeta. Because only a fraction of each donor's blood was analyzed, sampling error might partly explain the low overlap between acute and convalescent clonotypes.

This clone was counted a few times. There are no base qualities to consult, and no much larger clone falls within one base. The time point label on this specimen signifies: acute infectious mononucleosis, at clinical presentation within 2 weeks of symptom onset (visit 1). CD8 T cell responses to two immunodominant EBV epitopes, BRLF1 109 (YVL-BR) and BMLF1 280 (GLC-BM), were tracked in the study over primary infection. A positive serum heterophile antibody test together with EBV viral capsid antigen-specific IgM pointed to primary EBV infection. Magnetic positive selection (MACS) was first used to enrich total CD8 T cells from PBMCs. Live CD3+ CD8+ tetramer+ cells were sorted on a FACSAria III to over 90% purity. Cells were sorted with a PE-conjugated tetramer loaded with the BRLF1 109-117 peptide. After tetramer sorting, TCR repertoires of EBV epitope-specific CD8 T cells were deep-sequenced directly ex vivo at acute infection and at convalescence. The donors were three individuals between 18 and 29 years old who had clinical acute infectious mononucleosis and laboratory evidence of primary EBV infection. Heparinized peripheral blood was collected when donors presented clinically with mononucleosis symptoms and again about 6 months afterward. Ficoll-Paque density gradient centrifugation was used to isolate PBMCs.

The cysteine opens and the phenylalanine closes a CDR3 of 15 amino acids. Kept here is only the CDR3 DNA, which spans 45 bases and is read in frame from base 1. A distance of 20 bases separates the germline ends of V and J, which lose 6 bases and 6 bases respectively. From a lookup of the germline V gene (reference sequence), CDR1 and CDR2 are PRHDT and FYEKMQ. For TCR profiling, total RNA from no fewer than 9,000 sorted tetramer+ CD8 T cells was reverse transcribed into cDNA. CDR3 regions were amplified by PCR with primers annealing to V and J regions, adding unique molecular identifiers to track templates. TCRalpha and TCRbeta chains were profiled using the immunoSEQ platform, including its sequencing and error-correction standards. From the authors' description of their analysis: Clonal copy numbers were corrected for sequencing and PCR errors, and CDR3s were defined per IMGT conventions. Only productive rearrangements were analyzed, using immunoSEQ Analyzer versions 2.0 and 3.0, with gene-pairing frequencies processed further in Microsoft Excel. Circos plots were used to visualize V-J pairings, and MEME together with a custom motifSearch program was used to find CDR3 motifs. The probability of generation of TCR sequences was calculated using the OLGA algorithm. Clonotypes seen at both visits were designated persistent, clonotypes seen only acutely were designated nonpersistent, and clonotypes seen only at convalescence were designated de novo. An amino acid clonotype used by more than one donor was defined as a public TCR. This immuneACCESS table, as held by TCRdb, lists in-frame sequences with V and J called but not all clones. Of the missing ones, under half trace to an unresolved V gene in checked studies; the others have no known cause. V, J and clone size reflect that table, while D and trimming were determined from the DNA. The sample contains approximately 2,200 clones, about 31% of them found a single time. Of the sample, about 40% is held by the ten largest clones.

The source material was EBV YVL epitope tetramer+ CD8+ T cells sorted from PBMCs, sampled during acute infectious mononucleosis. According to the study, the label for this sample's cell subset or site signals: CD8 T cells binding a tetramer with EBV BRLF1 109-117 peptide (YVL-BR). This receptor was identified in a young woman with infectious mononucleosis caused by EBV. Recombination connected TRBV13 to TRBJ1-2, with no confidently assigned D gene. The nucleotide sequence is given as TGTGCCAGCAGGCCGGCTATGGGAGGAGGGAATGGCTACACCTTC. The encoded protein is CASRPAMGGGNGYTF.